The 10 T cell receptor beta chains presented below share a single source sample, sequenced in a study of blood T cell repertoires in COVID-19 (dated by TCRdb to the early 2020s). The library was prepared using the immunoSEQ multiplex PCR assay. TCRdb retrieved this table from immuneACCESS and kept in-frame rearrangements only. Not all clones are present; in checked studies, unresolved V genes account for under half, and no reason is known for the remainder. Present in this sample are around 310,000 clones, 75% to 90% of which were seen just once. The ten biggest clones cover roughly a tenth of the sample. The source material was PBMCs or T cells enriched from blood (not recorded which). Receptor source: a middle-aged woman who had recovered from COVID-19.

This clone was detected only once. This rearrangement joins TRBV4-2 to TRBJ2-3; D unclear. Per germline, CDR1 LGHNA and CDR2 YNFKEQ. The CDR3 consists of 14 residues. The V and J ends lost 1 base and 2 bases respectively, with 7 bases between them. In DNA, the CDR3 is TGTGCCAGCAGCCAAGCGGGTGACACAGATACGCAGTATTTT. Translating gives CASSQAGDTDTQYF.

This sequence joins TRBV24-1 and TRBJ2-5; the match to TRBD1 covers 9 bases. Germline loops: CDR1 KGHDR, CDR2 SFDVKD. V gave up 1 base and J gave up 5 bases; unmatched junction bases: 7. This CDR3 spans 16 amino acids. The CDR3 DNA is TGTGCCACCAGTGATTTCGCGGGACAGGGCAGGGAGACCCAGTACTTC. Translated: CATSDFAGQGRETQYF.

In its sample, this clone was seen once. The chain carries TRBV28 and TRBJ1-2; TRBD1 is a possible D gene (5 bases). Trimming removed 1 base from V and 4 bases from J, with 10 bases in between. Germline CDR1 is MDHEN and CDR2 is SYDVKM. The CDR3 sequence is 14 residues long. The CDR3 DNA reads as TGTGCCAGCAGTTTATATGGGGCTGGCTATGGCTACACCTTC. Its protein is CASSLYGAGYGYTF.

The chain combines TRBV3-1 (or the pseudogene TRBV3-2) with TRBJ1-2; the D is unclear. The germline gives CDR1 LGHDT, CDR2 YNNKEL (reference sequence). The CDR3 extends over 16 amino acids. Deletions cut 5 bases from V and 0 bases from J, with 16 bases between. The CDR3 DNA reads as TGTGCCAGCAGCATCAACGTCCGCACTACTAACTATGGCTACACCTTC. The encoded protein is CASSINVRTTNYGYTF.

This rearrangement joins TRBV10-1 to TRBJ2-3; D is perhaps TRBD2 (6 bases). This CDR3 has 12 amino acids. CDR1 and CDR2 from the germline V gene are WNHNN and SYGVQD (reference sequence). V was pared by 8 bases and J by 6 bases, with 12 bases between. CDR3 nucleotides: TGCGCCAGCTCCACGGAGGGGGATACGCAGTATTTT. Its translation: CASSTEGDTQYF.

The rearrangement links TRBV27 to TRBJ1-2, with D perhaps matching TRBD1 (5 bases). Trimming stripped 3 bases from V and 2 bases from J, with 7 bases between. The CDR3 extends over 13 amino acids. Germline-derived CDR1 and CDR2 are MNHEY and SMNVEV (reference sequence). The CDR3 region has the DNA TGTGCCAGCAGTTTTCAGGGAAACTATGGCTACACCTTC. Its translation is CASSFQGNYGYTF.

V and J are TRBV7-3 and TRBJ2-6; tentatively, D is TRBD2 (7 bases). The CDR3 loop spans 16 amino acids. Trimming pared 2 bases from V and 0 bases from J, leaving 8 bases between. The germline CDR1 and CDR2 sequences are SGHTA and FQGTGA. The CDR3, as DNA: TGTGCCAGCAGCTTAGGGGGGGCCTCTGGGGCCAACGTCCTGACTTTC. This sequence encodes CASSLGGASGANVLTF. Complete variable domain (other parts from reference TRBV7-3 and TRBJ2-6): GAGVSQTPSNKVTEKGKYVELRCDPISGHTALYWYRQSLGQGPEFLIYFQGTGAADDSGLPNDRFFAVRPEGSVSTLKIQRTERGDSAVYLCASSLGGASGANVLTFGAGSRLTVL.

This sequence joins TRBV7-3 and TRBJ2-2, with 10 bases that match TRBD2. This CDR3 region has 16 residues. The V and J ends lost 4 bases and 7 bases, in that order; junction bases with no gene match: 9. The germline V gene has CDR1 SGHTA and CDR2 FQGTGA. CDR3 sequence: CASSSGTSVSLGELFF. The DNA of the CDR3 is TGTGCCAGCAGCTCCGGGACTAGCGTTTCCCTCGGGGAGCTGTTTTTT. The full variable domain, rest sourced from reference TRBV7-3 and TRBJ2-2, is GAGVSQTPSNKVTEKGKYVELRCDPISGHTALYWYRQSLGQGPEFLIYFQGTGAADDSGLPNDRFFAVRPEGSVSTLKIQRTERGDSAVYLCASSSGTSVSLGELFFGEGSRLTVL.

The chain combines TRBV29-1 with TRBJ1-1, with a tentative D call TRBD1 (5 bases). This CDR3 contains 13 residues. V was cut by 3 bases and J by 0 bases, with 8 bases left in between. From germline, CDR1 is SQVTM and CDR2 ANQGSEA. In DNA, the CDR3 is TGCAGCGTTGAGGACACCATGAACACTGAAGCTTTCTTT. Translation gives CSVEDTMNTEAFF.

The chain joins TRBV11-3 to TRBJ2-6; no reliable D call. The CDR3 contains 15 residues. The germline V gene encodes CDR1 SGHNT and CDR2 YENEEA. V was shortened by 5 bases and J by 6 bases, with 14 bases between the two germline ends. The CDR3 loop is CASSTARGMANVLTF. In DNA, the CDR3 is TGTGCCAGCAGCACCGCCAGAGGTATGGCCAACGTCCTGACTTTC.